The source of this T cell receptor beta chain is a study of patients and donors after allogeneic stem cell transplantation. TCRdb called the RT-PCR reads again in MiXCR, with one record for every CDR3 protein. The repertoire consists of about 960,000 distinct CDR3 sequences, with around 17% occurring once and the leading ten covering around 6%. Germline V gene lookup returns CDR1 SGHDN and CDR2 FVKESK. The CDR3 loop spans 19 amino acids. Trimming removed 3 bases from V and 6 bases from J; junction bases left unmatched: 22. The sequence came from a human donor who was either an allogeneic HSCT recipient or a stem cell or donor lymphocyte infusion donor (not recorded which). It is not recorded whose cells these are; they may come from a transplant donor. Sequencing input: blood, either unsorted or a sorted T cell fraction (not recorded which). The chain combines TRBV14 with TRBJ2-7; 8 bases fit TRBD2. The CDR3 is CASSHRGLQRGSQIREQYF. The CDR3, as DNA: TGTGCCAGCAGCCACAGAGGGCTCCAGCGGGGGTCCCAGATCCGCGAGCAGTACTTC.